A selection of T cell receptor beta chains follows, all from one sample in a study of T cells in Graves' hyperthyroidism and ophthalmopathy. TCRdb analysed the multiplex PCR reads with MiXCR anew, one entry per CDR3 protein. The table shows around 340,000 distinct CDR3 sequences, with around a sixth occurring only once. The sequenced sample was blood. The receptors were sampled from a man aged 25-45 years with Graves' hyperthyroidism. The CDR3 runs from the conserved cysteine through the conserved F or W. A D gene is named only where the DNA matches it firmly. Size is omitted from some rows. Given values are once, few, many or a class for expanded clones.

>-|TRBJ1-6|many|TRBV2
TGTGCCAGCAGGGAGAGGGGAAATAATTCACCCCTCCACTTT
CASRERGNNSPLHF
>TRBD1|TRBJ1-1|many|TRBV10-1
TGCGCCAGCAGTGACAGGGGGGTTGTGAACACTGAAGCTTTCTTT
CASSDRGVVNTEAFF
>TRBD2|TRBJ2-1|few|TRBV15
TGTGCCACCAGCAATCCCGGGACTAGCGTTATCGATGAGCAGTTCTTC
CATSNPGTSVIDEQFF
>-|TRBJ1-6|-|TRBV12-3/TRBV12-4
TGTGCCAGCAGTTTATTACAGCCTAATTCACCCCTCCACTTT
CASSLLQPNSPLHF
>-|TRBJ2-3|-|TRBV24-1
TGTGCCACCAGTGATCCGGGACAGCAGACTAGCCTCCCCGGGGATACGCAGTATTTT
CATSDPGQQTSLPGDTQYF
>-|TRBJ2-2|-|TRBV12-5
TGTGCTAGTGGTTTGGTACTTGAGGGAGAAGCCGAGGAGCTGTTTTTT
CASGLVLEGEAEELFF
>TRBD1|TRBJ2-7|many|TRBV28
TGTGCCAGCAGCCCTACAGGGGTGTGGTACGAGCAGTACTTC
CASSPTGVWYEQYF
>-|TRBJ2-4|few|TRBV20-1
TGCAGTGCTAGAGAGGTCAACATTCAGTACTTC
CSAREVNIQYF
>-|TRBJ2-7|-|TRBV5-1
TGCGCCAGCAGCTTGGCCGGCGGGACGAGTGAGCAGTACTTC
CASSLAGGTSEQYF
>TRBD2|TRBJ2-5|few|TRBV27
TGTGCCAGCAGTTTCTATTCGGCTAGCGGGAGCGCGGTAGGCCTAGAGACCCAGTACTTC
CASSFYSASGSAVGLETQYF
>-|TRBJ2-2|few|TRBV5-1
TGCGCCAGCAGCAATAAACCGGGACAGCGGGACACCGGGGAGCTGTTTTTT
CASSNKPGQRDTGELFF
>TRBD2|TRBJ2-7|many|TRBV6-1
TGTGCCAGCAAGGTCGGGCTAGCGGGAGTATCCGAGCAGTACTTC
CASKVGLAGVSEQYF
>-|TRBJ1-2|many|TRBV5-4
TGTGCCAGCAGCTTCCCAAACTATGGCTACACCTTC
CASSFPNYGYTF
>TRBD1|TRBJ1-5|-|TRBV6-1
TGTGCCAGCAGTGACAGGGGGCGATATCAGCCCCAGCATTTT
CASSDRGRYQPQHF
>-|TRBJ2-2|-|TRBV6-1
TGTGCCAGCAGCCCCCCCGGGAGCTGGGGGGGGGAGCTGTTTTTT
CASSPPGSWGGELFF